The 9 T cell receptor beta chains in this list originate from one sample, sequenced in a study of blood T cell repertoires in COVID-19 (TCRdb year 2020). To prepare the library, the immunoSEQ multiplex PCR assay was applied. Here the immuneACCESS table is served through TCRdb, limited to in-frame sequences with V and J called. Missing clones are a known gap in these copies; in checked studies unresolved V genes cover under half, and the rest lacks a known reason. Counted in this sample were 100,000 to 150,000 clones; 80% to 95% of them appeared once. The ten most abundant clones make up roughly 2% of the sample. Sequenced input: peripheral blood. All receptors derive from a man aged 50 or older with COVID-19, enrolled during active disease.

This clone has only one observation. The CDR3 bases are TGTGCCATCAGTGCTTCCGGGGGCTCCTACAATGAGCAGTTCTTC. The encoded protein is CAISASGGSYNEQFF. The chain combines TRBV10-3 with TRBJ2-1; a weak D match, TRBD2 (6 bases). The germline CDR1 and CDR2 sequences are ENHRY and SYGVKD. The CDR3 has 15 amino acids. V was shortened by 4 bases and J by 0 bases, with 10 bases between the two germline ends.

The chain couples TRBV2 to TRBJ1-4; TRBD1 aligns across 9 bases. The germline V gene encodes CDR1 SNHLY and CDR2 FYNNEI. With V trimmed by 6 bases and J by 1 base, 0 bases remained unmatched. The CDR3 spans 14 residues. This CDR3 reads CASRDRGTNEKLFF. The CDR3, as DNA: TGTGCCAGCAGGGACAGGGGAACTAATGAAAAACTGTTTTTT.

The V call is TRBV27, the J call TRBJ1-3; maybe TRBD1 (6 bases). The ends were cut back, 5 bases at V and 2 bases at J, with 7 bases in the middle. The germline CDR1 and CDR2 sequences are MNHEY and SMNVEV (reference sequence). The CDR3 extends over 13 amino acids. The CDR3 loop reads CASSEGAGNTIYF. Here the CDR3 DNA reads TGTGCCAGCAGTGAGGGGGCTGGAAACACCATATATTTT.

This rearrangement joins TRBV29-1 to TRBJ2-7, with D unresolved. Trimming stripped 5 bases from V and 0 bases from J, with 14 bases between. The CDR3 spans 14 residues. Germline assignment: CDR1 SQVTM and CDR2 ANQGSEA. CDR3 loop: CSVQPGLSSYEQYF. The DNA of the CDR3 is TGCAGCGTTCAACCAGGCTTAAGCTCCTACGAGCAGTACTTC.

This chain connects TRBV28 to TRBJ2-7; TRBD1 agrees at 10 bases. The CDR3 totals 16 residues. Germline loops: CDR1 MDHEN, CDR2 SYDVKM. The ends lost 3 bases at V and 7 bases at J; junction bases unmatched: 12. The CDR3 is CASSLYTGTGAREQYF. DNA for the CDR3: TGTGCCAGCAGTTTGTATACCGGGACAGGGGCTCGAGAGCAGTACTTC.

The chain uses TRBV5-5 and TRBJ2-1; 12 bases align to TRBD2. V shed 4 bases, J shed 10 bases, and the junction held 9 bases outside the gene matches. The CDR3 has 15 amino acids. Germline CDR1 and CDR2: SGHKS and YYEKEE (reference sequence). CDR3 DNA sequence: TGTGCCAGCAGCCTGGGACTAGCGGGCTTCGAGGAGCAGTTCTTC. This translates into CASSLGLAGFEEQFF.

The V call is TRBV29-1, the J call TRBJ1-1; D unclear. The germline V gene encodes CDR1 SQVTM and CDR2 ANQGSEA. Trimming pared 7 bases from V and 2 bases from J, leaving 5 bases between. The CDR3 spans 10 residues. In nucleotides, the CDR3 is TGCAGCGCCCAAAACACTGAAGCTTTCTTT. Residues: CSAQNTEAFF.

A single count supports this clone. The gene calls are TRBV18 and TRBJ1-1; D ambiguous. Trimming left V 3 bases short and J 1 base short, with 3 bases between. Germline CDR1 KGHSH, CDR2 LQKENI. This CDR3 region has 12 residues. As DNA, the CDR3 is TGTGCCAGCTCACCCGGGAACACTGAAGCTTTCTTT. It yields the protein CASSPGNTEAFF.

This chain links TRBV3-1 (or the pseudogene TRBV3-2) with TRBJ2-5; tentatively, D is TRBD1 (6 bases). CDR3 size: 14 residues. Germline loops: CDR1 LGHDT, CDR2 YNNKEL (reference sequence). V was cut by 1 base and J by 3 bases, with 9 bases left in between. The chain's CDR3 is CASSQAGTKETQYF. The CDR3 DNA follows: TGTGCCAGCAGCCAAGCGGGGACAAAAGAGACCCAGTACTTC.